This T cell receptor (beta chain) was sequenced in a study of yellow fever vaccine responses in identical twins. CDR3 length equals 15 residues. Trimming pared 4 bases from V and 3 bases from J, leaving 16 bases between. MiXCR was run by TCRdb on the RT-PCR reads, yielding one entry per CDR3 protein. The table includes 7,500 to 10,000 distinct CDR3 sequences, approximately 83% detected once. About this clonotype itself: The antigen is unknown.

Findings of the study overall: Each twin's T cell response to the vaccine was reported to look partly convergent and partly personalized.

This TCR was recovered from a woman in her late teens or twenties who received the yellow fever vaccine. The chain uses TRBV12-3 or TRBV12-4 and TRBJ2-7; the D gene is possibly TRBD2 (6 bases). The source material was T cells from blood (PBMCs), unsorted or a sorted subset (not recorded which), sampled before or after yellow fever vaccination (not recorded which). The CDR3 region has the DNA TGTGCCAGCAGTTCCGACCGACGGGAGCGCTACGAGCAGTACTTC. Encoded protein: CASSSDRRERYEQYF.